This TCR beta chain came from a study of blood T cell repertoires in COVID-19. The wider study: Sites in the United States, Italy and Spain provided acute and convalescent COVID-19 samples. From T cells, B-cell-depleted T cells, or PBMCs came the material, which was cDNA or gDNA.

There are 15 residues in the CDR3. In germline, CDR1 is SGDLS, CDR2 YYNGEE. Trimming removed 4 bases from V and 4 bases from J, with 17 bases in between. Original processing methods: Estimation of nucleated cell counts was performed using reference gene primer amplification. Method: immunoSEQ multiplex PCR; TCRdb's copy keeps in-frame clones and lacks some. The V and J calls and clone size are taken from that table; D and trimming were inferred from the DNA. The table shows a few hundred thousand clones, with around 83% occurring only once. V is TRBV9 and J is TRBJ2-5; maybe TRBD2 (6 bases). Sequenced input: peripheral blood. This receptor was taken from a woman aged 50 to 60 with acute or convalescent COVID-19. The CDR3 DNA sequence: TGTGCCAGCAGCCCCGGGACTTCCCCCAGAGAGACCCAGTACTTC. Its protein is CASSPGTSPRETQYF.